One and the same sample provided the 17 T cell receptor beta chains below, sequenced in a study of a mutant IDH1 vaccine in newly diagnosed glioma. Only in-frame clones appear in the TCRdb table, and some are missing; sequencing was by immunoSEQ multiplex PCR. Altogether around 50,000 clones are present, over 75% being singletons, with the ten largest covering about 5.2%. Time point reported: week 5, during vaccination. One vaccine dose held 300 ug of mutant IDH1 20-mer peptide and came with topical imiquimod. The antigens these receptors bind are not known. The input for sequencing was PBMCs, taken from a glioma patient whose treatment included an IDH1 peptide vaccine. The source is a man aged 45-65 years with glioma.

This chain uses TRBV6-1 with TRBJ1-1; 7 bases line up with TRBD1. The V and J ends lost 6 bases and 0 bases, in that order; junction bases with no gene match: 1. In germline, CDR1 is MNHNS, CDR2 SASEGT. The CDR3 has 13 residues. Here the CDR3 DNA reads TGTGCCAGCAGGGACAGGATGAACACTGAAGCTTTCTTT. This gives the protein CASRDRMNTEAFF.

The genes are TRBV6-1 and TRBJ1-1; no clear D. The CDR3 covers 15 residues. V was trimmed by 3 bases and J by 5 bases, leaving 16 bases between them. The germline CDR1 and CDR2 sequences are MNHNS and SASEGT. CDR3 sequence (DNA): TGTGCCAGCAGTGATGAAGGAGCCGCGGGGACTGAAGCTTTCTTT. Protein: CASSDEGAAGTEAFF.

The chain is built from TRBV20-1 and TRBJ1-1; D is ambiguous. Trimming removed 5 bases from V and 1 base from J, with 5 bases in between. The CDR3 sequence is 11 residues long. CDR1 and CDR2 (germline): DFQATT, SNEGSKA (reference sequence). The CDR3 DNA is TGCAGTGCTTCCAAGAACACTGAAGCTTTCTTT. Translating gives CSASKNTEAFF.

The gene calls are TRBV19 and TRBJ2-5; D might be TRBD1 (6 bases). Per germline, CDR1 LNHDA and CDR2 SQIVND (reference sequence). V was shortened by 5 bases and J by 2 bases, with 9 bases between the two germline ends. The CDR3 loop spans 13 amino acids. CDR3 sequence (DNA): TGTGCCAGTAGTTGGGACACACAAGAGACCCAGTACTTC. Amino acids: CASSWDTQETQYF.

This clone has just one count. The J gene is TRBJ1-1, the V gene TRBV30; tentative D call: TRBD1 (6 bases). CDR3 length equals 15 residues. V lost 4 bases to trimming and J lost 7 bases, with 22 bases between them. Per germline, CDR1 GTSNPN and CDR2 SVGIG (reference sequence). The CDR3 region has the DNA TGTGCCTGGACCCCGGTGTTGGGGGCGTCGGGTGAAGCTTTCTTT. This gives the protein CAWTPVLGASGEAFF. Full variable domain (missing parts from reference TRBV30 and TRBJ1-1): SQTIHQWPATLVQPVGSPLSLECTVEGTSNPNLYWYRQAAGRGLQLLFYSVGIGQISSEVPQNLSASRPQDRQFILSSKKLLLSDSGFYLCAWTPVLGASGEAFFGQGTRLTVV.

The rearrangement uses TRBV5-8 and TRBJ1-2; D may be TRBD1 (5 bases). The CDR3 has 15 amino acids. Per germline, CDR1 SGHTS and CDR2 YDEGEE. Deletions cut 7 bases from V and 2 bases from J, with 18 bases between. CDR3 residues: CASLRTTDRNYGYTF. The CDR3 DNA follows: TGTGCCAGCCTTCGGACAACAGACCGAAACTATGGCTACACCTTC.

The chain is built from TRBV6-5 and TRBJ2-2; TRBD2 might be the D (6 bases). Germline V gene lookup returns CDR1 MNHEY and CDR2 SVGAGI. This CDR3 region has 16 residues. The V gene lost 0 bases and the J gene lost 4 bases, with 12 bases spanning the gap. The CDR3 sequence is CASSYSWDSSTGELFF. The CDR3 nucleotides read TGTGCCAGCAGTTACTCCTGGGACTCCAGCACCGGGGAGCTGTTTTTT.

The chain recombines TRBV28 with TRBJ1-2; possibly TRBD1 for D (5 bases). Germline loops: CDR1 MDHEN, CDR2 SYDVKM. The V end was cut by 5 bases, the J end by 8 bases, with 15 bases between. This CDR3 has 13 amino acids. The DNA of the CDR3 is TGTGCCAGCAGTCCTGGGACGCCCTACGGCTACACCTTC. Translated, it gives CASSPGTPYGYTF.

This clone was counted once. The V call is TRBV7-9, the J call TRBJ1-2; D may be TRBD1 (6 bases). V was clipped by 5 bases and J by 10 bases, with 14 bases between them. Looked up from germline, CDR1 is SEHNR and CDR2 is FQNEAQ (reference sequence). There are 12 residues in the CDR3. In nucleotides, the CDR3 is TGTGCCAGCAGCCCTAACAGGGTTTACTACACCTTC. This codes for CASSPNRVYYTF.

This sequence joins TRBV11-3 and TRBJ2-2; the D gene is possibly TRBD2 (6 bases). Germline loops: CDR1 SGHNT, CDR2 YENEEA. The V gene lost 5 bases and the J gene lost 0 bases, with 10 bases spanning the gap. This CDR3 comprises 15 residues. Here the CDR3 DNA reads TGTGCCAGCAGCCCCCCGGGGGCGAACACCGGGGAGCTGTTTTTT. This gives the protein CASSPPGANTGELFF.

The rearrangement links TRBV7-2 to TRBJ2-7; 10 nucleotides line up with TRBD1. CDR1 and CDR2 from the germline V gene are SGHTA and FQGNSA. CDR3 length equals 17 residues. After removal of 5 bases from V and 3 bases from J, the junction contained 13 bases not matched to a gene. CDR3 in DNA: TGTGCCAGCAGCCGCACAACCCGCCGGGACAGGGGCTACGAGCAGTACTTC. This codes for CASSRTTRRDRGYEQYF.

The chain is built from TRBV18 and TRBJ1-6; no definite D call. The CDR3 has 16 residues. The germline gives CDR1 KGHSH, CDR2 LQKENI. V lost 4 bases and J 5 bases, leaving 15 bases between the germline ends. The CDR3 nucleotides are TGTGCCAGCTCACTACTTACCGGCCAGGATAATTCACCCCTCCACTTT. Translating gives CASSLLTGQDNSPLHF.

This chain joins TRBV7-2 and TRBJ2-1, with D perhaps TRBD1 (6 bases). Germline V CDR1 and CDR2: SGHTA, FQGNSA. CDR3 length: 15 residues. Trimming took 6 bases from V and 12 from J, leaving 24 bases between them. CDR3 coding DNA: TGTGCCAGCAGTTCTTTTCGGGACACCTCAATGGGGCAGTTCTTC. It encodes CASSSFRDTSMGQFF. Full variable domain (rest looked up from reference TRBV7-2 and TRBJ2-1): GAGVSQSPSNKVTEKGKDVELRCDPISGHTALYWYRQSLGQGLEFLIYFQGNSAPDKSGLPSDRFSAERTGGSVSTLTIQRTQQEDSAVYLCASSSFRDTSMGQFFGPGTRLTVL.

V usage is TRBV4-1 and J usage is TRBJ2-3; D remains ambiguous. CDR1 and CDR2 from the germline V gene are MGHRA and YSYEKL. V was clipped by 0 bases and J by 0 bases, with 7 bases between them. The CDR3 covers 15 residues. CDR3 loop: CASSQDPASTDTQYF. The DNA of the CDR3 is TGCGCCAGCAGCCAAGATCCCGCTAGCACAGATACGCAGTATTTT.

J is TRBJ2-5 and V is TRBV7-9; D possibly corresponds to TRBD1 (6 bases). This CDR3 has 16 residues. V gave up 1 base and J gave up 2 bases, with 14 bases separating them. The germline V gene has CDR1 SEHNR and CDR2 FQNEAQ (reference sequence). CDR3 DNA: TGTGCCAGCAGCTTAGGAGGGGGTGGGATGCAAGAGACCCAGTACTTC. Its translation is CASSLGGGGMQETQYF.

The chain combines TRBV6-5 with TRBJ1-6, with TRBD1 matching 9 bases. The germline gives CDR1 MNHEY, CDR2 SVGAGI. The CDR3 is made up of 14 amino acids. The ends lost 7 bases at V and 7 bases at J; junction bases unmatched: 5. CDR3 in DNA: TGTGCCAGCAACAGACAGGGGGTGAATTCACCCCTCCACTTT. Amino acids: CASNRQGVNSPLHF.

The chain is built from TRBV29-1 and TRBJ2-1; TRBD2 aligns across 15 bases. With V trimmed by 7 bases and J by 10 bases, 5 bases remained unmatched. CDR3 length: 13 amino acids. Looked up from germline, CDR1 is SQVTM and CDR2 is ANQGSEA. CDR3 sequence reads: CSGTSGGAWEQFF. In DNA, the CDR3 is TGCAGCGGGACTAGCGGGGGGGCCTGGGAGCAGTTCTTC.